This TCR beta chain is from a study of post-analysis software for immune sequencing data. Study overall: The disease courses spanned relapsing-remitting, secondary progressive and progressive-relapsing forms of multiple sclerosis.

The library was made from cDNA and included unique molecular identifiers. cDNA molecules numbering 400,000 to 550,000 came from about 1 to 10 million T cells. TCRdb fed the PCR reads into MiXCR, producing one record per CDR3 protein. Here the sample spans about 460,000 distinct CDR3 sequences, around 40% being singletons. General study results and limits: Higher frequency in patients than in controls was seen for about five TRBV segments, with TRBV5-6, TRBV5-1 and TRBV20-1 among them. Strong same-batch co-clustering of samples appeared with F measure clustering. Significantly lower normalized Chao1 diversity was seen in multiple sclerosis patients than in controls.

Germline CDR1 is DFQATT and CDR2 is SNEGSKA (reference sequence). The CDR3 runs to 16 residues. V shed 1 base, J shed 0 bases, and the junction held 6 bases outside the gene matches. As concerns this clonotype: Its antigen is still unknown.

The V and J genes are TRBV20-1 and TRBJ2-1, with 7 bases identical to TRBD2. Sequenced input: blood. The clonotype originates from a girl aged 5-17 years with multiple sclerosis. CDR3: CSARAPGGSSYNEQFF. CDR3 DNA sequence: TGCAGTGCTAGAGCTCCCGGCGGGAGCTCCTACAATGAGCAGTTCTTC.